This TCR beta chain was captured in a study of metastatic and nonmetastatic thyroid tumors. Study-wide context: Thyroid patients, malignant and benign, had repertoires compared across blood and tumor or nodule tissue. Study observations and caveats: It was reported that TCR beta diversity was significantly higher in malignant thyroid tumors than benign nodules, in blood and tumor.

TCRdb re-called the PCR reads via MiXCR. The sample yields about 24,000 clones, roughly a quarter seen once. No patient received treatment before thyroid surgery. Worth noting for this clone: The antigen remains undetermined. With a much larger clone just one base away, this may be a read error.

CDR1 is DFQATT, CDR2 SNEGSKA, per germline (reference sequence). This CDR3 is built from 18 residues. The origin of this receptor is a male donor with papillary thyroid cancer or a benign thyroid nodule (not recorded which). Some clones in this sample may be carry-over from other donors' samples. The rearrangement uses TRBV20-1 and TRBJ2-7; 15 bases line up with TRBD2. The DNA end lines up better with TRBJ2-1; the J call may be wrong. Sequenced sample: tumor tissue. The CDR3 coding sequence is TGCAGTTCTCCCAGAGGACTAGCGGGAGGGCCTAGGTACAATGAGCAGTTCTTC. It encodes CSSPRGLAGGPRYNEQFF.